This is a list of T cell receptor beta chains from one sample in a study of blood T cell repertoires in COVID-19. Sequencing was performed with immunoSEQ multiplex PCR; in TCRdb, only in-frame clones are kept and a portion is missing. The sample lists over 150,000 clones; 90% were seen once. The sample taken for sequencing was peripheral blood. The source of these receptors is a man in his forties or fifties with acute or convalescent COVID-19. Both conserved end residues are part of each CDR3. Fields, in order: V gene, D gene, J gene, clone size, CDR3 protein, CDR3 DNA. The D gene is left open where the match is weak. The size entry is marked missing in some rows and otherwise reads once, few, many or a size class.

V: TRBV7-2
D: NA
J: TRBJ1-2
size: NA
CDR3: CASSLGVEGGYTF
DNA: TGTGCCAGCAGCTTAGGAGTGGAGGGTGGCTACACCTTC

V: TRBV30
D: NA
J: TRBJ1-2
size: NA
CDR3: CACDGYTF
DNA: TGTGCCTGCGATGGCTACACCTTC

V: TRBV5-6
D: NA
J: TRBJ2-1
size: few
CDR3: CASSLGSGRGNEQFF
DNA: TGTGCCAGCAGCTTGGGTAGCGGCCGGGGGAATGAGCAGTTCTTC

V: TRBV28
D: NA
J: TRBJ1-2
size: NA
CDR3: CASSLQRSYGYTF
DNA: TGTGCCAGCAGTTTACAGCGGTCCTATGGCTACACCTTC

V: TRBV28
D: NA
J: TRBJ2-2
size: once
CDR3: CASSFLAGWITGELFF
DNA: TGTGCCAGCAGTTTTCTTGCAGGGTGGATCACCGGGGAGCTGTTTTTT

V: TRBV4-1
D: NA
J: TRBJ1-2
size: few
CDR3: CASSPGDLGYGYTF
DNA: TGCGCCAGCAGCCCAGGGGACCTTGGCTATGGCTACACCTTC

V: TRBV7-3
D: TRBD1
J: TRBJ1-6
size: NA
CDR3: CASSSGTANSPLHF
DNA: TGTGCCAGCAGCTCCGGGACAGCAAATTCACCCCTCCACTTT

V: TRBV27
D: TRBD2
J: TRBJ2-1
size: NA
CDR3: CASSLSWLAGYNEQFF
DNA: TGTGCCAGCAGTTTATCGTGGCTAGCGGGCTACAATGAGCAGTTCTTC

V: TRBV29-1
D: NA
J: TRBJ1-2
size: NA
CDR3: CSVEVRVGYTF
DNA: TGCAGCGTTGAGGTCAGGGTCGGCTACACCTTC

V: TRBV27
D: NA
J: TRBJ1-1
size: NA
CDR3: CASTKQGFVGEAFF
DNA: TGTGCCAGCACAAAACAGGGTTTTGTCGGCGAAGCTTTCTTT

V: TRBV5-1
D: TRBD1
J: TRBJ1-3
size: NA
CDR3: CASSPTRRQGGNTIYF
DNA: TGCGCCAGCAGCCCTACTCGCCGACAGGGGGGAAACACCATATATTTT

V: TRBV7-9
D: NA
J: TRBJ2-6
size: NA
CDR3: CASSSVGANVLTF
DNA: TGTGCCAGCAGCTCGGTTGGGGCCAACGTCCTGACTTTC

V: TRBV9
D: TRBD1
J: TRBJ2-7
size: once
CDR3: CASSRRGTDYSYEQYF
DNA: TGTGCCAGCAGCAGACGAGGGACAGATTATAGCTACGAGCAGTACTTC

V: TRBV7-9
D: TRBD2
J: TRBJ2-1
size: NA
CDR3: CASSLFPPTSGGYNEQFF
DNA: TGTGCCAGCAGCTTATTCCCCCCTACTAGCGGGGGCTACAATGAGCAGTTCTTC

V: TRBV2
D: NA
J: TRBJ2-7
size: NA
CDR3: CASSGDISYEQYF
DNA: TGTGCCAGCAGTGGGGACATCTCCTACGAGCAGTACTTC

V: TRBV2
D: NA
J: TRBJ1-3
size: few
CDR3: CASRWEGHTIYF
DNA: TGTGCCAGCAGATGGGAGGGGCACACCATATATTTT

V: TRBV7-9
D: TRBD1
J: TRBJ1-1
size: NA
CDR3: CASSLDRGTEAFF
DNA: TGTGCCAGCAGCTTGGACAGGGGCACTGAAGCTTTCTTT

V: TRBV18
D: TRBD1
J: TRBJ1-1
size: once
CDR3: CASSPMDRDMNTEAFF
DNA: TGTGCCAGCTCACCAATGGACAGGGACATGAACACTGAAGCTTTCTTT

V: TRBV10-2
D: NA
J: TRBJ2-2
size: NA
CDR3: CASRLPRSGELFF
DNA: TGCGCCAGCAGACTTCCTCGCTCCGGGGAGCTGTTTTTT

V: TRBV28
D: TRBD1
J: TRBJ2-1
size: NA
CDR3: CASPPGQGLTLYNEQFF
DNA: TGTGCCAGCCCCCCCGGACAGGGGCTAACTCTCTACAATGAGCAGTTCTTC

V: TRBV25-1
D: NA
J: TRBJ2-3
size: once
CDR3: CASSETTAGTDTQYF
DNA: TGTGCCAGCAGTGAAACGACAGCCGGCACAGATACGCAGTATTTT

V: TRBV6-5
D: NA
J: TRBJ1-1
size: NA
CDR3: CASSYGGANTEAFF
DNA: TGTGCCAGCAGTTACGGGGGCGCGAACACTGAAGCTTTCTTT

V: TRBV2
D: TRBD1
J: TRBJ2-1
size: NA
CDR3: CASSGQGTAGEQFF
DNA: TGTGCCAGCAGCGGACAGGGGACAGCGGGTGAGCAGTTCTTC

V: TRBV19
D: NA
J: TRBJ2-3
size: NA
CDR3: CASSQGGTDTQYF
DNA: TGTGCCAGTTCACAGGGAGGCACAGATACGCAGTATTTT

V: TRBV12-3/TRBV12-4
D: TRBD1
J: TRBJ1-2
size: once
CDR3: CASSKQGAYGYTF
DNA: TGTGCCAGCAGTAAGCAGGGGGCGTATGGCTACACCTTC

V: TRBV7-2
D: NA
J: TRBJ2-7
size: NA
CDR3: CASTVGIQYEQYF
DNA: TGTGCCAGCACCGTTGGCATACAATACGAGCAGTACTTC